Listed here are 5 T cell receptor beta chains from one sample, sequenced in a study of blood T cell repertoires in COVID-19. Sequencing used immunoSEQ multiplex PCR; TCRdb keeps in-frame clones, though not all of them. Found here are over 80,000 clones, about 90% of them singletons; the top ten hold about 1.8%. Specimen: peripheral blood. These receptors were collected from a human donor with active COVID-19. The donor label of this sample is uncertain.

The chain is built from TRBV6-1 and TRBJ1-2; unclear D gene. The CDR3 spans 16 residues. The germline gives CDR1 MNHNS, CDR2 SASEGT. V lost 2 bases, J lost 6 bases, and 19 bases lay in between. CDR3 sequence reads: CASSELRRAGDDGYTF. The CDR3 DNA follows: TGTGCCAGCAGTGAATTGAGGCGGGCCGGGGATGATGGCTACACCTTC.

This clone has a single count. The CDR3, as DNA: TGTGCCACCAGCAAGGGCGCTTGGGGGCCTGAAGCTTTCTTT. Translation gives CATSKGAWGPEAFF. The rearrangement uses TRBV15 and TRBJ1-1; the D gene is possibly TRBD1 (6 bases). The germline gives CDR1 LNHNV, CDR2 YYDKDF (reference sequence). V lost 4 bases to trimming and J lost 6 bases, with 15 bases between them. This CDR3 is 14 amino acids long.

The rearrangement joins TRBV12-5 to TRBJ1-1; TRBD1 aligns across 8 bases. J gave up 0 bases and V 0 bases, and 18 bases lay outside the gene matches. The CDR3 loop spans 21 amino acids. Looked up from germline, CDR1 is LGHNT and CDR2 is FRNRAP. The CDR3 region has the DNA TGTGCTAGTGGTTTGGTACGGGCCCCAGGGGGCGACTTCTCTATGAACACTGAAGCTTTCTTT. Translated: CASGLVRAPGGDFSMNTEAFF. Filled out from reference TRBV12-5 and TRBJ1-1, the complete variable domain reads DARVTQTPRHKVTEMGQEVTMRCQPILGHNTVFWYRQTMMQGLELLAYFRNRAPLDDSGMPKDRFSAEMPDATLATLKIQPSEPRDSAVYFCASGLVRAPGGDFSMNTEAFFGQGTRLTVV.

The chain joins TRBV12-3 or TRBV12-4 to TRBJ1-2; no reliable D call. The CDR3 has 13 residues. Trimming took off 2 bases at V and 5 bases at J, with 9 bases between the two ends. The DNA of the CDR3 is TGTGCCAGCAGTTTAACGGGAGAGTATGGCTACACCTTC. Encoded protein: CASSLTGEYGYTF.

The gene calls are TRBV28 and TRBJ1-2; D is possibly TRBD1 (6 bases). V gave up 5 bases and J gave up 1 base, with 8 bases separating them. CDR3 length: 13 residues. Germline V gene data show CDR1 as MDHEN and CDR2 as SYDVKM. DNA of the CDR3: TGTGCCAGCAGTCGGACAGTTAACTATGGCTACACCTTC. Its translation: CASSRTVNYGYTF.